A selection of T cell receptor beta chains follows, all from one sample in a study of T cell changes during pregnancy in multiple sclerosis. Libraries were prepared by immunoSEQ multiplex PCR; TCRdb keeps only in-frame clonotypes and omits some of them. The sample consists of roughly 84,000 clones, just under 95% of them appearing once. This sample comprised peripheral blood, obtained in the third trimester of pregnancy. The origin of the receptors is a female donor in good health, enrolled as a control in a pregnancy study. The CDR3 runs from the conserved cysteine through the conserved F or W. Fields, in order: D gene, clone size, J gene, V gene, CDR3 DNA, CDR3 protein. A D gene is named only where the DNA matches it firmly. The size of a clone is reported for some rows only, either as once, few or many, or as a class for expanded clones.

>NA|NA|TRBJ2-2|TRBV19
TGTGCCAGCAGAACCGGGACGAACACCGGGGAGCTGTTTTTT
CASRTGTNTGELFF
>TRBD2|NA|TRBJ2-3|TRBV5-4
TGTGCCAGCAGCCGAGGTGGGACTAGCGGGACTCTGGGCACAGATACGCAGTATTTT
CASSRGGTSGTLGTDTQYF
>TRBD2|NA|TRBJ2-2|TRBV18
TGTGCCAGCTCCACGGCGGGGGACGGGGAGCTGTTTTTT
CASSTAGDGELFF
>TRBD1|NA|TRBJ1-2|TRBV19
TGTGCCAGTAGTATACAGGGGGCAGGCTCCTATGGCTACACCTTC
CASSIQGAGSYGYTF
>NA|NA|TRBJ2-7|TRBV5-1
TGCGCCAGCAGCTTGGTGGGCGGGGAGCTCGGCGAGCAGTACTTC
CASSLVGGELGEQYF
>NA|NA|TRBJ1-2|TRBV4-1
TGCGCCAGCAGCCAAGATCCATACTCCCACTACACCTTC
CASSQDPYSHYTF
>NA|NA|TRBJ2-7|TRBV15
TGTGCCACCAGCAGAAGACAGTCCTACGAGCAGTACTTC
CATSRRQSYEQYF
>TRBD1|NA|TRBJ2-7|TRBV7-2
TGTGCCAGCGCGCCGGGGCAGACAGGGGTTGGGTACGAGCAGTACTTC
CASAPGQTGVGYEQYF
>TRBD1|NA|TRBJ1-4|TRBV10-3
TGTGCCATCAGGGGACAGGGGGGAGAAAAACTGTTTTTT
CAIRGQGGEKLFF
>TRBD1|NA|TRBJ1-1|TRBV6-5
TGTGCCAGCAGCCAGGACAGGGCGAACACTGAAGCTTTCTTT
CASSQDRANTEAFF
>TRBD1|NA|TRBJ2-5|TRBV11-3
TGTGCCAGCAGCTCGGGACAGCGAGAGACCCAGTACTTC
CASSSGQRETQYF
>NA|NA|TRBJ2-1|TRBV6-5
TGTGCCAGCAGTTACGGCAACAATGAGCAGTTCTTC
CASSYGNNEQFF
>TRBD2|NA|TRBJ2-7|TRBV28
TGTGCCAGCATACTGGGGGGGGGACCCTACGAGCAGTACTTC
CASILGGGPYEQYF
>NA|NA|TRBJ2-3|TRBV2
TGTGCCAGCAGTGATTCAGGGCGACAGTGGACAGATACGCAGTATTTT
CASSDSGRQWTDTQYF
>NA|NA|TRBJ2-1|TRBV28
TGTGCCAGCAGTTTGCTGGCGGGTGGGTCCTACAATGAGCAGTTCTTC
CASSLLAGGSYNEQFF
>TRBD1|NA|TRBJ1-1|TRBV7-2
TGTGCCAGCAGCAGACCGACAGGGCTCACTGAAGCTTTCTTT
CASSRPTGLTEAFF
>NA|few|TRBJ2-3|TRBV19
TGTGCCAGTAGGGCGGGTCCATGGGTCACAGATACGCAGTATTTT
CASRAGPWVTDTQYF